This TCR beta chain is from a study of T cells in Graves' hyperthyroidism and ophthalmopathy (dated by TCRdb to about 2019). About the full investigation: Peripheral blood samples were taken at the time of initial diagnosis, prior to any treatment. A discovery cohort of roughly 96 patients, 43 with Graves' ophthalmopathy and 55 to 60 with stable Graves' hyperthyroidism, was used to find distinguishing TCR V-J signatures. Prospective prediction of ophthalmopathy was tested in an independent validation cohort consisting of 18 to 20 hyperthyroidism patients and some 16 patients who later progressed to ophthalmopathy. For training and testing, the 100 patients in the discovery cohort were randomly divided in a 7:3 ratio. The study also compared thyroid tissue and blood T-cell repertoires from five or six Graves' hyperthyroidism patients. After blood sampling, hyperthyroidism patients were treated with methimazole at a starting dose of 30 mg daily, and ophthalmopathy patients were treated with high-dose intravenous methylprednisolone. The paper describes TCR Vbeta CDR3 sequencing of fewer than 150 peripheral blood samples, made up of 43 ophthalmopathy patients, some 80 hyperthyroidism patients and roughly 17 progressor patients.

This clonotype occurred a few times. Its antigen is currently not known. No base quality values were provided; no much bigger clone lies one nucleotide off. The germline V end is reduced by 5 bases and the J end by 2 bases; junction bases left unmatched: 13. CDR1 and CDR2, per the germline V gene, are MNHNS and SASEGT. The CDR3 covers 17 residues, taking in both the cysteine and the phenylalanine. The entry retains the CDR3 DNA only, 51 bases that are in frame from base 1. The TCR beta CDR3 regions were amplified from the RNA transcripts. The first round of RT-PCR for the TCR CDR3 was performed with the HTBI primer set and the Qiagen OneStep RT-PCR kit. Libraries were constructed in a second round of multiplex PCR, after which size selection and purification were performed. Paired-end sequencing of the libraries was performed with 100 bp reads on an Illumina HiSeq2000. On the study's bioinformatics: Raw data were processed with SOAPnuke, discarding reads with adapters, uncalled bases, mean Phred below 15, or no exact constant-primer or identifier match. High-quality paired reads were merged using COPE v1.2.5, and each unique nucleotide sequence was defined as a clonotype. MiTCR v1.1 was used to align clonotypes to the IMGT TRBV, TRBD and TRBJ reference segments. The analysis was restricted to V-J combinations with a frequency above 0.0001, which together covered roughly 99% of the repertoires. The TCS score was defined as F50 (clonal expansion) divided by E x V (chaos), with BLOSUM62-based TCRdist calculated between CDR3 peptides within each V-J. Welch's t-statistics and random forest reduced around 520 V-J features to 10 to 15, which were used in a naive Bayes classifier (R e1071). TCRdb applied fastp at Q25 and MiXCR to the public reads, then kept only in-frame beta chains. CDR3 protein duplicates are merged, each entry listing the most common genes and DNA. The V and J calls shown here were made by TCRdb, not taken from the authors' results. This sample gives about 360,000 distinct CDR3 sequences in total; 15% to 18% of them show up just once. Of the sample, about a quarter falls within the top ten clones.

What the research found in general, with its limitations: No statistical method was used to set the sample size in advance, and investigators knew the group allocation. In validation, progression to ophthalmopathy was predicted by the model with 65% to 71% sensitivity and around 75% specificity, a median of about 6 months before onset. Blood samples also contained most of the expanded thyroid clonotypes (frequency above 0.001), which suggests that blood repertoires may reflect thyroid immune responses. In cross-validation, a model built on a 13 V-J signature told ophthalmopathy apart from stable hyperthyroidism with about 90% sensitivity and around 83% specificity, and in testing the same model reached 80%/75%.

Hyperthyroidism patients were newly diagnosed, had a disease duration of under 2 months, and were aged 18 to 65 years. The study excluded patients with uncontrolled infections, other autoimmune diseases, pregnancy or lactation. Clinical symptoms, serum thyroxine and TRAb, thyroid ultrasound, and orbital computed tomography formed the basis for the diagnoses. Blood from progressor patients was collected at the time of first diagnosis with hyperthyroidism, before any ophthalmopathy symptoms had appeared. PBMCs were separated from about 10 ml of fresh peripheral blood using Ficoll-Paque density gradient centrifugation. Progressor patients were defined as those initially diagnosed with Graves' hyperthyroidism in whom ophthalmopathy developed during follow-up. Total RNA was extracted using Trizol reagent, and RNA quality was assessed on an Agilent 2100 Bioanalyzer.

The source is a woman aged 18-29 years with Graves' hyperthyroidism that later progressed to Graves' ophthalmopathy. The chain employs TRBV6-1 and TRBJ2-3; 7 central nucleotides agree with TRBD1. Material for sequencing was blood. The CDR3 here reads CASSSPPRDRDTDTQYF. The nucleotide sequence is TGTGCCAGCAGTTCTCCTCCCCGGGACAGAGACACAGATACGCAGTATTTT.